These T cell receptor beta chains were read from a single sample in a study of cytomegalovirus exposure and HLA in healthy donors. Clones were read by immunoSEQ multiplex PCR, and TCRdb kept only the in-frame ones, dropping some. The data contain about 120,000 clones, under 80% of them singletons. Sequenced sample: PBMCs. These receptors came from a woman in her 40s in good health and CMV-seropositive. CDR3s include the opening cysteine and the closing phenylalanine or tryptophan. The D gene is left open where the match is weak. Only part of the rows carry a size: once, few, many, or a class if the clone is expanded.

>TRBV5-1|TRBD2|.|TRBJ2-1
TGCGCCAGCAGCCGGACTAGCGGAACCTACAATGAGCAGTTCTTC
CASSRTSGTYNEQFF
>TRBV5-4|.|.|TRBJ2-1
TGTGCCAGCAGCTTCCCTCTTCGGGAGCGCCTAAATGAGCAGTTCTTC
CASSFPLRERLNEQFF
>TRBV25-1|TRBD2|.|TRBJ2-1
TGTGCCAGCAACTTCGCGGGAGGGCCTGGTGAGCAGTTCTTC
CASNFAGGPGEQFF
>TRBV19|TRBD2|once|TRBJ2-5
TGTGCCAGTAGTACGTCGGCGGGAGGCGGGAAGACCCAGTACTTC
CASSTSAGGGKTQYF
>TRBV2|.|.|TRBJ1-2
TGTGCCAGCAGTGAGACAGGTTATGGCTACACCTTC
CASSETGYGYTF
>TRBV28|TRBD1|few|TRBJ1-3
TGTGCCAGCAGTAACAGGGGCGGCTCTGGAAACACCATATATTTT
CASSNRGGSGNTIYF
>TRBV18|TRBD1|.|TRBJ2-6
TGTGCCAGCTCACCGGGACAGGGTTCCTCTGGGGCCAACGTCCTGACTTTC
CASSPGQGSSGANVLTF
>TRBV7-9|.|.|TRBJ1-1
TGTTCCAGCAGTGGACAGTCAAACACTGAAGCTTTCTTT
CSSSGQSNTEAFF
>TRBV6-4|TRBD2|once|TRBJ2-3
TGTGCCAGCAGCCGGGACTACCGCACAGATACGCAGTATTTT
CASSRDYRTDTQYF
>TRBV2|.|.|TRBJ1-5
TGTGCCAGCAGTGCACAGGTGACGGGCCAGCCCCAGCATTTT
CASSAQVTGQPQHF
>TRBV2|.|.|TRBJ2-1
TGTGCCAGCAGTGGGACTATGAATAGTGAGCAGTTCTTC
CASSGTMNSEQFF
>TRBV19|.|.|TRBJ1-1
TGTGCCAGTAGTATCCGACCGCGCGGGAACACTGAAGCTTTCTTT
CASSIRPRGNTEAFF
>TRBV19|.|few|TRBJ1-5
TGTGCTACGGCGCGATCACAGGGAAAAGGCAATCAGCCCCAGCATTTT
CATARSQGKGNQPQHF
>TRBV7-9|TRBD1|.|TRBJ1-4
TGTGCCAGCAGCTTAGCGCCGACGGACAGGGGGGGTGAAAAACTGTTTTTT
CASSLAPTDRGGEKLFF
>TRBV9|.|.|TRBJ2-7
TGTGCCAGCAGCGTAGGCAGCGGTAATCCCTACGAGCAGTACTTC
CASSVGSGNPYEQYF
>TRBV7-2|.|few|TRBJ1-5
TGTGCCAGCAGCTATACAGGGTTTGGCAATCAGCCCCAGCATTTT
CASSYTGFGNQPQHF
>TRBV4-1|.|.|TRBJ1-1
TGCGCCAGCAGCCAAACCCCAGGACAGTCTTTGAACACTGAAGCTTTCTTT
CASSQTPGQSLNTEAFF
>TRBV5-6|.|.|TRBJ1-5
TGTGCCAGCAGCTTGGTAGGGGTCGGTAGCAATCAGCCCCAGCATTTT
CASSLVGVGSNQPQHF
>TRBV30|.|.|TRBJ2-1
TGTGCCTGGAGTGGGGGCGCCTACAATGAGCAGTTCTTC
CAWSGGAYNEQFF
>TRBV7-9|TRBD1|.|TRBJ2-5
TGTGCCAGCAGTTACACAGGGGCCCGGGAGACCCAGTACTTC
CASSYTGARETQYF
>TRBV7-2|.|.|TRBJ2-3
TGTGCCAGCAGCTTAGCGGGGGGGCCAACAGATACGCAGTATTTT
CASSLAGGPTDTQYF
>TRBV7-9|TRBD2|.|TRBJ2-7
TGTTCCAGCAGCTTGGGACTAGCGGGGGCCTACGAGCAGTACTTC
CSSSLGLAGAYEQYF
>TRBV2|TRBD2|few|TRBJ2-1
TGTGCCAGCAGTGAGGGATGGGGGGGAGAAAAGTCCTACAATGAGCAGTTCTTC
CASSEGWGGEKSYNEQFF
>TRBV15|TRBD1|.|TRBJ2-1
TGTGCCACCAGCAAATCGGACAGGGAGCAGTTCTTC
CATSKSDREQFF
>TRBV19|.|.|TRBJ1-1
TGTGCCAGTAGGGAACAGGGTTTCACTGAAGCTTTCTTT
CASREQGFTEAFF
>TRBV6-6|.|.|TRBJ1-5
TGTGCCAGCAGTTACCTACAGGGAAATCAGCCCCAGCATTTT
CASSYLQGNQPQHF
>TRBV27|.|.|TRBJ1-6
TGTGCCAGCAGTTACAGGGCCGCTACATCTAATTCACCCCTCCACTTT
CASSYRAATSNSPLHF
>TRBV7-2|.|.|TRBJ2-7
TGTGCCAGCAGCTCCCGTGGGCCCTACGAGCAGTACTTC
CASSSRGPYEQYF
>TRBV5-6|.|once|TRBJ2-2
TGTGCCAGCAGCTTTAAAAACACAGGGCCGAGGGAGCTGTTTTTT
CASSFKNTGPRELFF
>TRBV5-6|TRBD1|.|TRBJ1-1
TGTGCCAGCAGCTGGCGAAGGCAGGGGGTACTTGAAGCTTTCTTT
CASSWRRQGVLEAFF
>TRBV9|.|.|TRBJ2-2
TGTGCCAGCAGCGTAGCACTCACCGGGGAGCTGTTTTTT
CASSVALTGELFF
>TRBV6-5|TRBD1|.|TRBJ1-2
TGTGCCAGCAGTCTAGAATCCTGGACAGGGGGTGGCTACACCTTC
CASSLESWTGGGYTF
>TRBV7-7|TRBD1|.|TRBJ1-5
TGTGCTAGCAGCTTGGACAGGGGGGGAGGCAATCAGCCCCAGCATTTT
CASSLDRGGGNQPQHF
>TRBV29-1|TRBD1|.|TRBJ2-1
TGCAGCGTCGCGACAGGGGCGTACAATGAGCAGTTCTTC
CSVATGAYNEQFF
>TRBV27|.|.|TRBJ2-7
TGTGCCAGCAGTTCAGGAGGCCCCTACGAGCAGTACTTC
CASSSGGPYEQYF
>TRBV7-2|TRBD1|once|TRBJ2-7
TGTGCCAGCAGGACAGGGTGTCTCCTCTACGAGCAGTACTTC
CASRTGCLLYEQYF
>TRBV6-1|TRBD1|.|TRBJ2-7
TGTGCCAGCAGGGCTGGGACAGTCACTCCCTACGAGCAGTACTTC
CASRAGTVTPYEQYF
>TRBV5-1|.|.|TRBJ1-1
TGCGCCAGCAGCCGGGGGGAGGGGATGAACACTGAAGCTTTCTTT
CASSRGEGMNTEAFF
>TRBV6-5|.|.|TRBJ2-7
TGTGCCAGCAGTTATGGGTCAGGCAGAACTTCCTACGAGCAGTACTTC
CASSYGSGRTSYEQYF
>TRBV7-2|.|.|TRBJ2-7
TGTGCCAGCAGCTTAGTACGGGAAAGCTACGAGCAGTACTTC
CASSLVRESYEQYF
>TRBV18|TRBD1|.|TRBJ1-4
TGTGCCAGCTCACCACTGCGGACAGGAACTAATGAAAAACTGTTTTTT
CASSPLRTGTNEKLFF
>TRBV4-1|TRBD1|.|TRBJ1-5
TGCGCCAGCAGCCAAGGCAGACAGGGGGCAGGCAATCAGCCCCAGCATTTT
CASSQGRQGAGNQPQHF
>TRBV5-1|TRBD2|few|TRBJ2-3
TGCGCCAGCAGCTTGGAACTAGCGGGAGGGACAGATACGCAGTATTTT
CASSLELAGGTDTQYF
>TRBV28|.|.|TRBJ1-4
TGTGCCAGCAGTCCCGGGTCGACTGGAGATGAAAAACTGTTTTTT
CASSPGSTGDEKLFF
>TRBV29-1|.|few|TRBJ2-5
TGCAGCGTCGCCCCAGGGAATCTCAGAGAGACCCAGTACTTC
CSVAPGNLRETQYF
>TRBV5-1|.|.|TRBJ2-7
TGCGCCAGCAGCTTGGACTTAATCTACGAGCAGTACTTC
CASSLDLIYEQYF